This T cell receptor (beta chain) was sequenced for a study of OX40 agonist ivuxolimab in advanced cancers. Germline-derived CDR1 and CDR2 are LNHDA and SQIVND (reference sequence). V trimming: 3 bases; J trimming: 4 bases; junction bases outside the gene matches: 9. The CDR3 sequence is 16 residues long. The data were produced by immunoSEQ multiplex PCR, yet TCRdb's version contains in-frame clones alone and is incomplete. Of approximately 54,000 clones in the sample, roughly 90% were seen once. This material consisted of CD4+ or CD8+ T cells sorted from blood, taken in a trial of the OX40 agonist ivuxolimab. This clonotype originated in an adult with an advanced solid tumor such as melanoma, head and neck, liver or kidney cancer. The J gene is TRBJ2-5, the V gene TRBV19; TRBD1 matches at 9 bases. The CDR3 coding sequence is TGTGCCAGTAGTATCTTACCGGGACAGGGTGCAGAGACCCAGTACTTC. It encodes CASSILPGQGAETQYF.